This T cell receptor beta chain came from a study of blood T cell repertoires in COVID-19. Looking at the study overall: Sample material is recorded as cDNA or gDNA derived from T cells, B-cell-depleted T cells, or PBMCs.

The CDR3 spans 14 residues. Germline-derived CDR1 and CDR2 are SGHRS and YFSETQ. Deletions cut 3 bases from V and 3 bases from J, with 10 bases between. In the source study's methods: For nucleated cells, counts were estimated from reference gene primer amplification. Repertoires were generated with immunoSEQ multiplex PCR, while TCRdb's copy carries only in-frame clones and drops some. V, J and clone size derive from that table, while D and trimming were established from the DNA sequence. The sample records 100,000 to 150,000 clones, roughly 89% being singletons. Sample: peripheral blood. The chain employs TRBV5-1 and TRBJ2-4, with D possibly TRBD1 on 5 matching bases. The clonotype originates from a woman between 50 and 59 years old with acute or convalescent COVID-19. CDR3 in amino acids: CASSSDRDKNIQYF. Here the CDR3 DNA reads TGCGCCAGCAGCTCCGACAGAGACAAAAACATTCAGTACTTC.